Listed below are T cell receptor beta chains from one sample, sequenced in a study of shared clonotypes between healthy human individuals. Some clones are missing from TCRdb's copy, which holds only in-frame ones; the method was immunoSEQ multiplex PCR. The top ten clones hold roughly 0.13% of a sample with about 2 million clones, 85% to 95% of them seen once. Sequencing was performed on naive CD4+ T cells sorted from blood. These receptors all come from a man aged 18 to 30 in good health. Each CDR3 is given without its conserved first and last residue. Each record gives: CDR3 protein, D gene, V gene. D genes are given only for firm matches.

AGRDRKETQY TRBD1 TRBV30
TSSQVPGILTDTQY NA TRBV1
ASSTGTGSIYEQY TRBD1 TRBV11-2
ASSLGSGSYEQY NA TRBV5-5
ASREQGSSYEQY NA TRBV13
AISAGRGTEAF NA TRBV10-3
ASRRTGSISEQY TRBD1 TRBV6-5
ASSLTQGVYQETQY TRBD1 TRBV11-2
ASSVATGTEHRSHTIY TRBD1 TRBV9
ASSRGQVDYGYT TRBD1 TRBV6-5
ASTGQGNYEQY TRBD1 TRBV6-4
ASSSRLSSYEQY NA TRBV7-2
ASSQENTGVVQPQH TRBD1 TRBV4-1
ASSLELTGEGSYNEQF TRBD1 TRBV7-9
ASSSNRGLSYEQY TRBD1 TRBV7-2
ASSPPPSGSIRVRETQY TRBD2 TRBV18
ASSLFASGSLDYEQY TRBD2 TRBV28
ASSEWAGGTYADTQY TRBD2 TRBV25-1
AISESRTGRIEQY TRBD1 TRBV10-3
ASSSVGREETQY NA TRBV5-6
ASQGGGNQETQY NA TRBV7-2
ASSQLDRFANTGELF NA TRBV4-1
ASRTLASTNEKLF NA TRBV6-1
ASSPRARGHTGELF NA TRBV18
ASTHRGQGKNEQY TRBD1 TRBV28
ASSVHLGSGLL NA TRBV28
AWSVRRGAYNEQF TRBD2 TRBV30
ASSPTGGSEKLF TRBD1 TRBV7-7
ASIPGGGSGGETQY TRBD2 TRBV7-2
ASSPGTSPYEQY TRBD2 TRBV18
ASSILRAAQETQY NA TRBV19
ASSLAGGHDEQF TRBD2 TRBV11-3
ASSPRGLQETQY NA TRBV11-2
ASSVGISGNTIY NA TRBV6-1
ASSFSEGVTEAF NA TRBV9
ASSAGLAGGQETQY TRBD2 TRBV9
ASSLGRTMEETQY NA TRBV11-3
ASSPRGTNTGELF NA TRBV27
ASSLTGQTNTEAF TRBD1 TRBV11-2
ASSYSRVSYEQY NA TRBV6-5
ARTGLARDEQF NA TRBV9
ASSNTGDYGYT TRBD1 TRBV27
ASSQISQGAYEQY TRBD1 TRBV14
ASSPGGGSYEQY NA TRBV18
ASRIRDQGVVNSPLH TRBD1 TRBV25-1
ASSKTGANNSPLH TRBD1 TRBV6-5
ASSRDSFEKLF NA TRBV18
ASSFAGTANTGELF TRBD1 TRBV11-2
ASSQIDRGGYEQY TRBD1 TRBV4-2
ASSPSPGLDSPLH NA TRBV18
ASRDGQGNYGYT TRBD1 TRBV6-5
ASTETGFGGQPQH TRBD1 TRBV19
ASSSNYGYT NA TRBV5-4
ASSRGLAENTGELF TRBD2 TRBV11-3
ASSASRQGGTEAF TRBD1 TRBV5-1
SLDGTPGYGTQY NA TRBV29-1
ASSSQGSGYGYT NA TRBV5-6
ASSLIGSPVGNYEQY NA TRBV11-2